These T cell receptor beta chains were read from a single sample in a study of T-cell memory formation after mild COVID-19. From the 5' RACE reads, TCRdb called clonotypes with MiXCR, one entry per CDR3 protein. The sample contains over 500,000 distinct CDR3 sequences, 15% to 20% of which appear only once. Sample: PBMCs or a T cell subset sorted from them (not recorded which). These TCRs come from an adult woman who had mild COVID-19 (a few samples of this study predate the infection). Cell type and time point are not known. Each CDR3 is given with its conserved first and last residue. The D gene is left open where the match is weak. Clone size is stated in some rows and not others, as once, few, many or a class when expanded.

j_call v_call d_call clone_size cdr3_nt cdr3_aa
TRBJ2-3 TRBV5-1 . few TGCGCCAGCAGCTTGTTTAGAGATACGCAGTATTTT CASSLFRDTQYF
TRBJ1-1 TRBV20-1 . few TGCAGTGCTTTGACTCTGAACACTGAAGCTTTCTTT CSALTLNTEAFF
TRBJ1-2 TRBV4-1 . . TGCGCCAGCAGCCAGGTCGGGGGCGATGAGGGCTACACCTTC CASSQVGGDEGYTF
TRBJ2-7 TRBV7-9 . . TGTGCCAGCAGCTTAGTTTCGGGAAACTACGAGCAGTACTTC CASSLVSGNYEQYF
TRBJ2-1 TRBV6-2/TRBV6-3 TRBD2 . TGTGCCAGCAGTTACTCTAGCGGGAGTGCCTATGAGCAGTTCTTC CASSYSSGSAYEQFF
TRBJ2-3 TRBV9 . few TGTGCCAGCAGCCCTCGACAGGCCTCTAGCACAGATACGCAGTATTTT CASSPRQASSTDTQYF
TRBJ1-1 TRBV7-8 . . TGTGCCAGCAGCCAAAAGGTTACAGGGCGTATAGAATTGGACACTGAAGCTTTCTTT CASSQKVTGRIELDTEAFF
TRBJ2-5 TRBV5-6 TRBD1 few TGTGCCAGCAGCCCACCTGGGACAGGGTGGCAAGAGACCCAGTACTTC CASSPPGTGWQETQYF
TRBJ2-7 TRBV13 TRBD2 few TGTGCCAGCAGCGCAGGCGGGGGGCGCGGGGCCTACGAGCAGTACTTC CASSAGGGRGAYEQYF
TRBJ2-7 TRBV10-2 . . TGCGCCAGCAGTTCGGGGGTGATACCCTACGAGCAGTACTTC CASSSGVIPYEQYF
TRBJ2-5 TRBV6-2/TRBV6-3 . . TGTGCCAGCAGCCCGACCTTGATTAGGGCCACAGGGACCCAGTACTTC CASSPTLIRATGTQYF
TRBJ2-5 TRBV12-3/TRBV12-4 . . TGTGCCAGCAGTTTCTTGGTCTCGGAGACCCAGTACTTC CASSFLVSETQYF
TRBJ2-1 TRBV5-1 . . TGCGCCAGCAGCTTCACGTGGGGGGCGGATGAGCAGTTCTTC CASSFTWGADEQFF
TRBJ2-5 TRBV30 TRBD1 . TGTGCCTGGAGTGTTTGGACAGGGGGCGATTTTGAAGAGACCCAGTACTTC CAWSVWTGGDFEETQYF
TRBJ2-7 TRBV7-9 . . TGTGCCGGCAGCTTAGGCGGGAACTTACGCTACGAGCAGTACTTC CAGSLGGNLRYEQYF
TRBJ2-3 TRBV6-5 . . TGTGCCAGCAGATTCAGGAGCACAGATACGCAGTATTTT CASRFRSTDTQYF
TRBJ2-1 TRBV9 TRBD2 few TGTGCCAGCAGCGTAGAAGCGACTAGCGGGTTGAATGAGCAGTTCTTC CASSVEATSGLNEQFF
TRBJ2-3 TRBV7-9 TRBD2 once TGTGCCAGCAGCCTTGCGAGCGGGGGGCAGACAGATACGCAGTATTTT CASSLASGGQTDTQYF
TRBJ1-1 TRBV6-1 . . TGTGCCAGCAGAGGGACGGGGTCTGAAGCTTTCTTT CASRGTGSEAFF
TRBJ2-5 TRBV7-2 . . TGTGCCAGCAGCTTAGGATTACCAGGGGGGGTCCAAGAGACCCAGTACTTC CASSLGLPGGVQETQYF
TRBJ1-5 TRBV24-1 . few TGTGCCACCAGTGATTTGCCTAGAACCCTTACAGGGAGGCGAGGTCAGCCCCAGCATTTT CATSDLPRTLTGRRGQPQHF
TRBJ2-7 TRBV6-5 . few TGTGCCAGCGGATTAGCGGAGCACTACGAGCAGTACTTC CASGLAEHYEQYF
TRBJ1-5 TRBV4-2 . few TGTGCCAGCAGCCAAGAAGTTCAGGGGTTGAATCAGCCCCAGCATTTT CASSQEVQGLNQPQHF
TRBJ2-3 TRBV2 . . TGTGCCAGCGCCGTGTCAGATACGCAGTATTTT CASAVSDTQYF
TRBJ2-5 TRBV9 . few TGTGCCAGCAGTCTGGGGGGGCTAGCGGAAATGGAGACCCAGTACTTC CASSLGGLAEMETQYF
TRBJ2-5 TRBV12-3/TRBV12-4 . . TGTGCCAGCAGCCGGGGTCTGGAGACCCAGTACTTC CASSRGLETQYF
TRBJ2-3 TRBV7-9 . few TGTGCCAGCAGCTTAGGTTCGGACTCGTCGGTTGGTTTT CASSLGSDSSVGF
TRBJ2-1 TRBV5-5 TRBD2 few TGTGCCAGCAGCTTGGCTCTAGTAGCGGGCTACAATGAGCAGTTCTTC CASSLALVAGYNEQFF
TRBJ2-3 TRBV7-2 TRBD2 . TGTGCCAGCAGTAATAGCGGGACCCCGGATACGCAGTATTTT CASSNSGTPDTQYF
TRBJ2-7 TRBV20-1 . few TGCAGTGCCACCGCCGGCTGGGCCTACGAGCAGTACTTC CSATAGWAYEQYF
TRBJ1-1 TRBV6-6 . few TGTGCCAGCAGCGGGGGAGGGACTGAAGCTTTCTTT CASSGGGTEAFF
TRBJ2-1 TRBV9 . . TGTGCCAGCAGCGTAGGGGTGGGCGCCTACAATGAGCAGTTCTTC CASSVGVGAYNEQFF
TRBJ2-1 TRBV2 . . TGTGCCAGCAGCGGGACAGAGCAGTTCTTC CASSGTEQFF
TRBJ2-3 TRBV3-1 . . TGTGCCAGCAGCCAAGATTTGGCCCGCACAGATACGCAGTATTTT CASSQDLARTDTQYF
TRBJ1-1 TRBV5-1 TRBD1 few TGCGCCAGCAGCTGGGAGGGGGCGCCGGGCACTGAAGCTTTCTTT CASSWEGAPGTEAFF
TRBJ2-5 TRBV5-1 TRBD2 . TGCGCCAGCAGCCACGGGACTAGCGGGGGACAAGAGACCCAGTACTTC CASSHGTSGGQETQYF
TRBJ2-2 TRBV25-1 . few TGTGCCAGCAGTGAATACTCGGGGGCCGGGGAGCTGTTTTTT CASSEYSGAGELFF
TRBJ1-6 TRBV27 . . TGTGCCAGCAGTTTATCGAGCCGGGGTAATTCACCCCTCCACTTT CASSLSSRGNSPLHF
TRBJ2-2 TRBV23-1 TRBD1 . TGCGCCAGCAGTCAATTCGTGACAGGGAGTCCCTCCCCAGGGAACACCGGGGAGCTGTTTTTT CASSQFVTGSPSPGNTGELFF
TRBJ1-1 TRBV29-1 . . TGCAGCGTTGCCCGGTGGACTGAAGCTTTCTTT CSVARWTEAFF
TRBJ1-1 TRBV7-9 . . TGTGCCAGCAACCCACCCCCCGAGACTGAAGCTTTCTTT CASNPPPETEAFF
TRBJ1-5 TRBV24-1 . . TGTGCCACCAGTGATTTGGGACCGCTCAATCAGCCCCAGCATTTT CATSDLGPLNQPQHF
TRBJ2-1 TRBV18 . . TGTGCCAGCTCCCAATTTCAGGGGACCTTCAATGAGCAGTTCTTC CASSQFQGTFNEQFF
TRBJ1-1 TRBV3-1 . . TGTGCCAGCAGCCTCCTACCTTGGGGCAGCCTAAACACTGAAGCTTTCTTT CASSLLPWGSLNTEAFF
TRBJ1-2 TRBV30 . . TGTGCCTGGAGTGTACATGGGACACCTTATGGCTACACCTTC CAWSVHGTPYGYTF
TRBJ1-1 TRBV7-9 TRBD1 few TGTGCCAGCAGCTCCGCGACAGGGGGCATAACTGAAGCTTTCTTT CASSSATGGITEAFF
TRBJ2-1 TRBV29-1 TRBD1 few TGCAGCGCGGGACAGGAGCTCTACAATGAGCAGTTCTTC CSAGQELYNEQFF
TRBJ2-7 TRBV9 . few TGTGCCAGCAGCGCCCGGCTAACCTCCTACGAGCAGTACTTC CASSARLTSYEQYF